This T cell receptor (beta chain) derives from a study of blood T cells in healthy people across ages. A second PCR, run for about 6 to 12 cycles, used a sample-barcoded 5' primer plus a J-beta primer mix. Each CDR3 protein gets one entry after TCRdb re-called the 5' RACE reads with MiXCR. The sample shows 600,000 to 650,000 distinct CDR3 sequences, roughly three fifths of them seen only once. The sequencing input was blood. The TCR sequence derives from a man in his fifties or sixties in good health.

CDR3 in DNA: TGTGCCAGCAGCGTGGAGGACAGGGGGTACGAGCAGTACTTC. Translation gives CASSVEDRGYEQYF. This chain joins TRBV5-5 and TRBJ2-4; TRBD1 aligns across 10 bases. The J call may be mistaken, given a closer DNA end match to TRBJ2-7. In germline, CDR1 is SGHKS, CDR2 YYEKEE (reference sequence). The CDR3 length is 14 residues.